This T cell receptor beta chain was profiled in a study of OX40 agonist ivuxolimab in advanced cancers. The data were produced by immunoSEQ multiplex PCR, yet TCRdb's version contains in-frame clones alone and is incomplete. The sample shows 73,000 or so clones, more than 70% of them seen only once. V dropped 6 bases and J dropped 6; count of bases not matched to a gene: 10. Germline V gene lookup returns CDR1 SNHLY and CDR2 FYNNEI. The CDR3 has 14 residues. V and J are TRBV2 and TRBJ1-1; 7 positions agree with TRBD1. The sequencing used CD4+ or CD8+ T cells sorted from blood, collected in a trial of the OX40 agonist ivuxolimab. The receptor was derived from an adult with an advanced solid tumor such as melanoma, head and neck, liver or kidney cancer. CDR3 amino acids: CASSSRGVVSEAFF. In nucleotides, the CDR3 is TGTGCCAGCAGCTCCAGGGGGGTTGTGTCTGAAGCTTTCTTT.